These 6 T cell receptor beta chains were sequenced from one sample in a study of blood T cell repertoires in COVID-19. The repertoire was sequenced with immunoSEQ multiplex PCR; TCRdb's copy has only in-frame clones and lacks some. The sample holds about 170,000 clones, around nine tenths seen once. Material: peripheral blood. The receptor set was obtained from a man in his fifties who had recovered from COVID-19.

The rearrangement joins TRBV5-5 to TRBJ2-7; D perhaps matches TRBD1 (6 bases). Germline values: CDR1 SGHKS, CDR2 YYEKEE (reference sequence). Trimming cost V 3 bases and J 4 bases, with 17 bases left between them. CDR3 length: 15 residues. DNA of the CDR3: TGTGCCAGCAGCTCGGGTAACCAGGGGATATACGAGCAGTACTTC. This gives the protein CASSSGNQGIYEQYF.

This rearrangement joins TRBV6-1 to TRBJ1-5; D is ambiguous. The CDR3 spans 13 residues. The V end lost 4 bases, the J end lost 5 bases, and 9 bases lay between the germline ends. Germline V gene sequence: CDR1 MNHNS, CDR2 SASEGT. CDR3 sequence (DNA): TGTGCCAGCAGTGCAGCAGGAGATCAGCCCCAGCATTTT. Residues: CASSAAGDQPQHF.

J is TRBJ2-7 and V is TRBV5-5; 9 positions match TRBD2. The V gene end was trimmed by 0 bases and the J gene end by 2 bases; junction bases not matched to a gene: 6. There are 16 residues in the CDR3. CDR1 and CDR2 from the germline V gene are SGHKS and YYEKEE (reference sequence). CDR3: CASSLGLAGRTYEQYF. CDR3 nucleotides: TGTGCCAGCAGCTTGGGGCTAGCGGGACGGACCTACGAGCAGTACTTC.

The rearrangement links TRBV6-2 or TRBV6-3 to TRBJ1-2; 8 bases are a match to TRBD1. Germline trimming cut 5 bases from V and 8 bases from J; bases unmatched to any gene: 7. The V gene's germline CDR1 is MNHEY and CDR2 SVGEGT. The CDR3 has 13 amino acids. The CDR3 DNA follows: TGTGCCAGCAGTGCCGGACAGGGTGGGGGCTACACCTTC. Translating gives CASSAGQGGGYTF.

The rearrangement joins TRBV18 to TRBJ1-1, with D perhaps TRBD1 (5 bases). CDR1 and CDR2 from the germline V gene are KGHSH and LQKENI. This CDR3 spans 13 amino acids. Trimming removed 2 bases at V and 6 bases at J, with 10 bases between. The CDR3 loop reads CASSPGSGAEAFF. The CDR3, as DNA: TGTGCCAGCTCACCAGGGTCGGGGGCTGAAGCTTTCTTT. The whole variable domain, filled in from reference TRBV18 and TRBJ1-1, reads NAGVMQNPRHLVRRRGQEARLRCSPMKGHSHVYWYRQLPEEGLKFMVYLQKENIIDESGMPKERFSAEFPKEGPSILRIQQVVRGDSAAYFCASSPGSGAEAFFGQGTRLTVV.

V is TRBV5-8 and J is TRBJ2-7; 7 bases agree with TRBD1. From germline, CDR1 is SGHTS and CDR2 YDEGEE. Trimming at V came to 6 bases and at J to 6 bases, leaving 6 bases not matched to a gene. The length of the CDR3 is 12 residues. The chain's CDR3 is CASNPGQLEQYF. The DNA for the CDR3 is TGTGCCAGCAACCCGGGACAGCTCGAGCAGTACTTC.